A single sample is the source of the 2 T cell receptor beta chains below, sequenced in a study of T cells in Graves' hyperthyroidism and ophthalmopathy (dated 2019 in TCRdb). Receptor libraries were prepared by multiplex PCR. Sequencer: Illumina HiSeq 2000. The TCR beta CDR3 regions were amplified from RNA transcripts. The TCR CDR3 was subjected to a first round of RT-PCR using the HTBI primer set and the Qiagen OneStep RT-PCR kit. TCRdb reran the public reads through fastp at Q25 and MiXCR, keeping productive beta chains. Entries that share a CDR3 protein sequence are merged under the most common genes and DNA. The table for this sample lists approximately 400,000 distinct CDR3 sequences; 25% of them were counted only once. Jointly, the top ten make up about 70% of the sample. Sequencing input: blood. The receptors shown here come from a man aged 50-59 years with Graves' hyperthyroidism.

This clonotype was seen a few times. This rearrangement joins TRBV12-5 to TRBJ1-5; TRBD1 aligns across 7 bases. The germline gives CDR1 LGHNT, CDR2 FRNRAP. V was pared by 1 base and J by 2 bases, with 2 bases of the junction left unmatched. The CDR3 contains 15 residues. In DNA, the CDR3 is TGTGCTAGTGGTTTGGATACAGGGGGCAATCAGCCCCAGCATTTT. It yields the protein CASGLDTGGNQPQHF.

CDR3 nucleotide sequence: TGTGCCAGCAGTCTGGGGGCGATTTACGAGCAGTACTTC. Translated, it gives CASSLGAIYEQYF. The rearrangement joins TRBV6-1 to TRBJ2-7; TRBD1 is a possible D gene (6 bases). V lost 5 bases and J lost 4, with 12 bases in between. There are 13 residues in the CDR3. CDR1 and CDR2 (germline): MNHNS, SASEGT.